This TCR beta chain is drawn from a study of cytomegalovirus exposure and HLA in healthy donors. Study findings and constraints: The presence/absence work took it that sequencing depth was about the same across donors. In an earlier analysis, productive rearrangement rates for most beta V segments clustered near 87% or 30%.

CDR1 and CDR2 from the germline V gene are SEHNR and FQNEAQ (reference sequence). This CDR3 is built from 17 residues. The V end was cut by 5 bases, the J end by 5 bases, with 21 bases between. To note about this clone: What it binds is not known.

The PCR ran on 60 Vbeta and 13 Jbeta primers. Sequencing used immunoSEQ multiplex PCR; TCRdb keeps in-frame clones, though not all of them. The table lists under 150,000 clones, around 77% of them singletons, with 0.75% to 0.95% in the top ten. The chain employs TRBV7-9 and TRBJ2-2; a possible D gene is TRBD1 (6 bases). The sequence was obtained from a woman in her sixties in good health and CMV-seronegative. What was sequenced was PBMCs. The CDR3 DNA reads TGTGCCAGCAGCCCACGGAGACGGACAGCTTTTACCGGGGAGCTGTTTTTT. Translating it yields CASSPRRRTAFTGELFF.